The rows below give T cell receptor beta chains drawn from one sample of a study of blood T cells in healthy people across ages. TCRdb itself ran the 5' RACE reads through MiXCR, one entry per CDR3 protein. The sample shows some 550,000 distinct CDR3 sequences, roughly 43% of them seen only once. Sequencing was carried out using blood. These receptor sequences come from a man older than 75 in good health. CDR3s include the opening cysteine and the closing phenylalanine or tryptophan. A D gene is named only where the DNA matches it firmly. Expanded clones are given a class, and other clones once, few, many or no size at all.

NA	NA	TRBV6-6	TRBJ1-4	CASSQPVGMGEKLFF	TGTGCCAGCAGTCAACCCGTTGGGATGGGAGAAAAACTGTTTTTT
NA	TRBD1	TRBV2	TRBJ1-1	CASRKDRVGDTEAFF	TGTGCCAGCAGGAAGGACAGGGTAGGGGACACTGAAGCTTTCTTT
many	NA	TRBV6-6	TRBJ1-5	CASSFSNQPQHF	TGTGCCAGCAGTTTTAGCAATCAGCCCCAGCATTTT
NA	TRBD2	TRBV4-3	TRBJ2-1	CASSQGTRVFF	TGCGCCAGCAGCCAAGGGACTAGAGTGTTCTTC
NA	NA	TRBV6-2/TRBV6-3	TRBJ2-3	CASSSTVSTDTQYF	TGTGCCAGCAGTAGTACTGTGAGCACAGATACGCAGTATTTT
NA	NA	TRBV7-8	TRBJ1-5	CASSVGTRYSNQPQHF	TGTGCCAGCAGCGTTGGGACGAGGTATAGCAATCAGCCCCAGCATTTT
NA	NA	TRBV4-2	TRBJ1-1	CASAPGRENTEAFF	TGTGCCAGCGCCCCGGGACGGGAGAACACTGAAGCTTTCTTT
few	NA	TRBV7-2	TRBJ2-7	CASSSGPGESYEQYF	TGTGCCAGCAGCTCGGGCCCAGGCGAATCATACGAGCAGTACTTC
NA	TRBD1	TRBV29-1	TRBJ2-5	CSVGRDRRETQYF	TGCAGCGTTGGCCGGGACAGGAGAGAGACCCAGTACTTC
NA	NA	TRBV11-2	TRBJ2-7	CASSPPVRGTYEQYF	TGTGCCAGCAGCCCCCCCGTCAGGGGGACTTACGAGCAGTACTTC
many	NA	TRBV7-3	TRBJ2-1	CASSYAAGRLDEQFF	TGTGCCAGCAGCTACGCGGCAGGGAGGCTCGATGAGCAGTTCTTC
NA	TRBD1	TRBV3-1	TRBJ2-2	CASSQEEGQGYGELFF	TGTGCCAGCAGCCAAGAAGAGGGACAGGGTTACGGGGAGCTGTTTTTT
NA	NA	TRBV12-3/TRBV12-4	TRBJ1-2	CTSSLVSYGYTF	TGTACCAGCAGCCTGGTCTCCTATGGCTACACCTTC
few	NA	TRBV29-1	TRBJ2-2	CSVGGANTGELFF	TGCAGCGTTGGGGGGGCGAACACCGGGGAGCTGTTTTTT
NA	NA	TRBV12-3/TRBV12-4	TRBJ2-3	CASSLTTGGGTDTQYF	TGTGCCAGCAGTTTAACAACGGGGGGCGGCACAGATACGCAGTATTTT
few	NA	TRBV7-2	TRBJ2-5	CASSLEHREETQYF	TGTGCCAGCAGCTTAGAGCACAGGGAAGAGACCCAGTACTTC
NA	NA	TRBV5-1	TRBJ2-1	CASSLARGLGISDEQFF	TGCGCCAGCAGCTTGGCCCGGGGCCTGGGGATCTCCGATGAGCAGTTCTTC
NA	NA	TRBV7-9	TRBJ1-1	CASSLVTGNTEAFF	TGTGCCAGCAGCTTAGTGACGGGGAACACTGAAGCTTTCTTT
NA	NA	TRBV20-1	TRBJ1-5	CSASRRVGNQPQHF	TGCAGTGCTAGCCGCAGGGTTGGCAATCAGCCCCAGCATTTT
few	NA	TRBV29-1	TRBJ1-5	CSVQEGNQPQHF	TGCAGCGTTCAAGAGGGCAATCAGCCCCAGCATTTT
once	NA	TRBV4-3	TRBJ2-1	CASSQEAAYNEQFF	TGCGCCAGCAGCCAAGAGGCCGCCTACAATGAGCAGTTCTTC
once	TRBD2	TRBV20-1	TRBJ2-1	CSARVGTIYNEQFF	TGCAGTGCTAGGGTTGGGACTATCTACAATGAGCAGTTCTTC
few	NA	TRBV2	TRBJ2-2	CASIEGAGELFF	TGTGCCAGCATTGAGGGGGCCGGGGAGCTGTTTTTT
NA	TRBD1	TRBV20-1	TRBJ2-7	CSAGSIGQGYEQYF	TGCAGTGCTGGTAGTATAGGACAGGGCTACGAGCAGTACTTC
few	NA	TRBV12-3/TRBV12-4	TRBJ2-3	CASSLFGTGISDTQYF	TGTGCCAGCAGTTTATTTGGCACAGGGATATCAGATACGCAGTATTTT
NA	NA	TRBV11-2	TRBJ1-1	CASSLAAGVEAFF	TGTGCCAGCAGCTTAGCGGCGGGCGTTGAGGCTTTCTTT
NA	TRBD1	TRBV9	TRBJ1-6	CARQGTSSYNSPLHF	TGTGCCAGACAGGGGACGAGCTCCTATAATTCACCCCTCCACTTT
NA	NA	TRBV9	TRBJ2-7	CASSVFDKGEQYF	TGTGCCAGCAGCGTATTTGACAAGGGCGAGCAGTACTTC
few	NA	TRBV7-9	TRBJ1-4	CASSLGGAEELFF	TGTGCCAGCAGCTTGGGCGGGGCGGAGGAACTGTTTTTT
NA	TRBD2	TRBV5-1	TRBJ2-1	CASSLGLAGVIDEQFF	TGCGCCAGCAGCTTGGGACTAGCGGGAGTTATAGATGAGCAGTTCTTC
NA	TRBD2	TRBV9	TRBJ2-1	CASSKGRGGQNEQFF	TGTGCCAGCAGTAAGGGGCGGGGGGGCCAAAATGAGCAGTTCTTC
NA	NA	TRBV5-1	TRBJ2-1	CASSLGDHYNEQFF	TGCGCCAGCAGCTTGGGGGACCATTACAATGAGCAGTTCTTC
few	NA	TRBV6-5	TRBJ1-5	CASRPRSGGNGNQPQHF	TGTGCCAGCAGGCCACGATCGGGGGGCAATGGCAATCAGCCCCAGCATTTT
few	NA	TRBV12-3/TRBV12-4	TRBJ2-4	CASGDGAQNIQYF	TGTGCCAGCGGAGACGGGGCACAAAACATTCAGTACTTC
few	NA	TRBV12-3/TRBV12-4	TRBJ2-5	CASSLNRGETQYF	TGTGCCAGCAGTTTGAATAGAGGGGAGACCCAGTACTTC
few	NA	TRBV28	TRBJ2-1	CASTGASSYNEQFF	TGTGCCAGCACCGGGGCCAGCTCCTACAATGAGCAGTTCTTC